Below are 11 T cell receptor beta chains sequenced from a single sample in a study of T cell changes during pregnancy in multiple sclerosis. Sequenced by immunoSEQ multiplex PCR; TCRdb stores in-frame clones only, minus some. Of some 110,000 clones listed, 92% are singletons. Sequences were derived from peripheral blood, sampled in the third trimester of pregnancy. Receptors were obtained from a female donor with multiple sclerosis, enrolled in a pregnancy study.

A single count supports this clone. The chain combines TRBV7-9 with TRBJ1-2; D unresolved. CDR1 and CDR2 (germline): SEHNR, FQNEAQ (reference sequence). Between the trimmed V and J ends, which lost 0 bases and 5 bases, there was a span of 7 bases. The CDR3 is 13 residues long. As DNA, the CDR3 is TGTGCCAGCAGCTTAGCAGGGAGGTATGGCTACACCTTC. Amino acids: CASSLAGRYGYTF. Variable domain in full (rest from reference TRBV7-9 and TRBJ1-2): DTGVSQNPRHKITKRGQNVTFRCDPISEHNRLYWYRQTLGQGPEFLTYFQNEAQLEKSRLLSDRFSAERPKGSFSTLEIQRTEQGDSAMYLCASSLAGRYGYTFGSGTRLTVV.

This clone was seen just once. DNA of the CDR3: TGTGCCAGCGGGGGGGCGGGAGGGCCGGGTGAGCAGTACTTC. It specifies CASGGAGGPGEQYF. The chain recombines TRBV6-5 with TRBJ2-7, with 9 nucleotides matching TRBD2. Germline V gene lookup returns CDR1 MNHEY and CDR2 SVGAGI. With V trimmed by 8 bases and J by 7 bases, 12 bases remained unmatched. There are 14 residues in the CDR3.

This chain links TRBV11-2 with TRBJ1-1, with D unclear. V lost 5 bases and J lost 1, with 8 bases in between. This CDR3 is built from 13 residues. Germline loops: CDR1 SGHAT, CDR2 FQNNGV. CDR3 in DNA: TGTGCCAGCAGCGATCAGAAGAACACTGAAGCTTTCTTT. This sequence encodes CASSDQKNTEAFF.

The chain employs TRBV9 and TRBJ1-1, with 10 bases that match TRBD1. J gave up 5 bases and V 2 bases, and 3 bases lay outside the gene matches. Germline V gives CDR1 SGDLS, CDR2 YYNGEE. The CDR3 covers 14 residues. CDR3 in DNA: TGTGCCAGCAGCGTTTGGACAGGGGGTACTGAAGCTTTCTTT. Translation: CASSVWTGGTEAFF.

The chain employs TRBV27 and TRBJ2-2, with D perhaps matching TRBD2 (7 bases). This CDR3 is 17 amino acids long. With 7 bases removed from V and 7 bases from J, the gap between germline ends came to 25 bases. Germline V CDR1 and CDR2: MNHEY, SMNVEV (reference sequence). CDR3 nucleotides: TGTGCCAGCACCCCTTGGGGGGGCCTGGGACTTATCGGGGAGCTGTTTTTT. Translated, it gives CASTPWGGLGLIGELFF.

V and J are TRBV30 and TRBJ2-7; TRBD2 matches 13 bases. This CDR3 is built from 15 residues. The V gene end was trimmed by 8 bases and the J gene end by 4 bases; junction bases not matched to a gene: 11. Germline CDR1 is GTSNPN and CDR2 is SVGIG (reference sequence). DNA for the CDR3: TGTGCCACAAAACGCGGGACTAGCGGGGAATACGAGCAGTACTTC. This translates into CATKRGTSGEYEQYF.

The gene calls are TRBV6-5 and TRBJ2-2, with 8 bases lining up with TRBD1. This CDR3 spans 14 amino acids. The trim removed 6 bases at V and 4 bases at J, leaving 4 bases unmatched. Germline CDR1 MNHEY, CDR2 SVGAGI. The CDR3 DNA reads TGTGCCAGCAGCCCCGACAGGGGCACCGGGGAGCTGTTTTTT. Protein: CASSPDRGTGELFF.

This chain joins TRBV28 and TRBJ2-1; the match to TRBD2 covers 12 bases. V lost 6 bases, J lost 4 bases, and 1 base stayed unmatched. Germline V gene lookup returns CDR1 MDHEN and CDR2 SYDVKM. This CDR3 is 14 amino acids long. CDR3 protein: CASRGTSGYNEQFF. The CDR3 region has the DNA TGTGCCAGCAGAGGGACTAGCGGGTACAATGAGCAGTTCTTC. The full variable domain, completed using reference TRBV28 and TRBJ2-1, is DVKVTQSSRYLVKRTGEKVFLECVQDMDHENMFWYRQDPGLGLRLIYFSYDVKMKEKGDIPEGYSVSREKKERFSLILESASTNQTSMYLCASRGTSGYNEQFFGPGTRLTVL.

The V call is TRBV19, the J call TRBJ1-2; no reliable D call. V was pared by 8 bases and J by 5 bases, with 15 bases between. CDR3 length: 13 residues. Germline CDR1 is LNHDA and CDR2 is SQIVND (reference sequence). This CDR3 is CASGEPVEYGYTF. CDR3 sequence (DNA): TGTGCCAGTGGGGAGCCGGTAGAGTATGGCTACACCTTC. The whole variable domain, filled in from reference TRBV19 and TRBJ1-2, reads DGGITQSPKYLFRKEGQNVTLSCEQNLNHDAMYWYRQDPGQGLRLIYYSQIVNDFQKGDIAEGYSVSREKKESFPLTVTSAQKNPTAFYLCASGEPVEYGYTFGSGTRLTVV.

J is TRBJ2-2 and V is TRBV11-2, with D uncertain. Germline values: CDR1 SGHAT, CDR2 FQNNGV. This CDR3 has 16 amino acids. V was cut by 5 bases and J by 0 bases, with 13 bases left in between. The CDR3 sequence is CASSLGRRANTGELFF. CDR3 in DNA: TGTGCCAGCAGCCTAGGACGGAGAGCGAACACCGGGGAGCTGTTTTTT. The whole variable domain, remainder taken from reference TRBV11-2 and TRBJ2-2, is EAGVAQSPRYKIIEKRQSVAFWCNPISGHATLYWYQQILGQGPKLLIQFQNNGVVDDSQLPKDRFSAERLKGVDSTLKIQPAKLEDSAVYLCASSLGRRANTGELFFGEGSRLTVL.

This clone was observed once. The chain is built from TRBV14 and TRBJ1-2, with TRBD1 as a possible D gene (6 bases). The V gene lost 3 bases and the J gene lost 4 bases, with 36 bases spanning the gap. The CDR3 covers 22 residues. CDR1 and CDR2 (germline): SGHDN, FVKESK. Here the CDR3 DNA reads TGTGCCAGCAGCCACCCCGCGAACGTACAGGAGCCCGCCTCGTGGACAGTCTATGGCTACACCTTC. Encoded protein: CASSHPANVQEPASWTVYGYTF.